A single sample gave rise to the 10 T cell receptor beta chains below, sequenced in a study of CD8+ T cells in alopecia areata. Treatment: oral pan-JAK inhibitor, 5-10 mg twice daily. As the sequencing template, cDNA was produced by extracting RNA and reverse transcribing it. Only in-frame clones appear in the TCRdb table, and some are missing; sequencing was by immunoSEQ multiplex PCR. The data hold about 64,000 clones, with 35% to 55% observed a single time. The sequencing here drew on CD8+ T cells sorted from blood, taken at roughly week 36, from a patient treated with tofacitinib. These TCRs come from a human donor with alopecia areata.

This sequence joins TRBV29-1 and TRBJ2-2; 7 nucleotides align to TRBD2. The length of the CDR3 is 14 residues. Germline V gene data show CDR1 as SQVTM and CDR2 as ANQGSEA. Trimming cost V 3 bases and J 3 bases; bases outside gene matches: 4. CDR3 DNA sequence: TGCAGCGTTGAGAGAGGGAGGGACACCGGGGAGCTGTTTTTT. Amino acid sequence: CSVERGRDTGELFF.

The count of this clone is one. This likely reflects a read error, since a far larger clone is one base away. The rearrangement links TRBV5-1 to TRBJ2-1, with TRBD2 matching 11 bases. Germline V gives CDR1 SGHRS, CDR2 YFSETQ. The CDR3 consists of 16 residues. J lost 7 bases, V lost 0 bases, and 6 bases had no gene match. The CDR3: CASSLVRSGRGNEQFF. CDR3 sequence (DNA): TGCGCCAGCAGCTTGGTTCGTAGCGGGAGGGGGAATGAGCAGTTCTTC.

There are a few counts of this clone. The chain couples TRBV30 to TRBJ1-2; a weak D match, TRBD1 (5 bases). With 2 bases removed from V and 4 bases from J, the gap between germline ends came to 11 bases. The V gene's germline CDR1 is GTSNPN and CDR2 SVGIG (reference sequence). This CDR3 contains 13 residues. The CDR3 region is CAWSTPRAYGYTF. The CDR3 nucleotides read TGTGCCTGGAGTACCCCCAGGGCCTATGGCTACACCTTC.

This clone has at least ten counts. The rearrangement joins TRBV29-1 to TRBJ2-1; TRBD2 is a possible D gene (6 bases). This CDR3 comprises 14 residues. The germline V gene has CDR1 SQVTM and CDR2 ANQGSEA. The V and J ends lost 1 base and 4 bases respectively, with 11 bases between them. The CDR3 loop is CSVEAGADYNEQFF. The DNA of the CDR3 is TGCAGCGTTGAAGCGGGAGCGGATTACAATGAGCAGTTCTTC.

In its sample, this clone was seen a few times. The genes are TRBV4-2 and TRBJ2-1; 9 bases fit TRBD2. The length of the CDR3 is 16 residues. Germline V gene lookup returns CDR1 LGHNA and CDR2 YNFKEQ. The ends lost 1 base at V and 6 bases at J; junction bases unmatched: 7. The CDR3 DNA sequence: TGTGCCAGCAGCCAAGGAGAGGGTAGCGGGAGCAATGAGCAGTTCTTC. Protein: CASSQGEGSGSNEQFF.

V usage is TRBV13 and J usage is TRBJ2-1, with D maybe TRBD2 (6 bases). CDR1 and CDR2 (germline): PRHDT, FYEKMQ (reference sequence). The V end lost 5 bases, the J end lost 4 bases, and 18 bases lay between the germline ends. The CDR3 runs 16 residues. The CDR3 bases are TGTGCCAGCAGCCCCCCACTGCTTCTAGCGTACAATGAGCAGTTCTTC. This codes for CASSPPLLLAYNEQFF.

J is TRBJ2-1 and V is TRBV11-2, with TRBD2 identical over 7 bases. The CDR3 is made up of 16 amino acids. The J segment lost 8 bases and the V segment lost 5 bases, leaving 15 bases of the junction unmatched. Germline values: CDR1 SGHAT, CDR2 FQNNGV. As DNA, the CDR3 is TGTGCCAGCAGCCCTCCCCGAGTGGCGGGAGTTTATGAGCAGTTCTTC. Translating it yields CASSPPRVAGVYEQFF.

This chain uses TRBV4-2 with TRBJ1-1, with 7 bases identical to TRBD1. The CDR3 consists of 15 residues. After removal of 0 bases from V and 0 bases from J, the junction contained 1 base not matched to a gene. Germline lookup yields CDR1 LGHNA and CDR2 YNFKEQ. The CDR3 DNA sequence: TGTGCCAGCAGCCAAGAGAGGGGGCTGAACACTGAAGCTTTCTTT. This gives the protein CASSQERGLNTEAFF.

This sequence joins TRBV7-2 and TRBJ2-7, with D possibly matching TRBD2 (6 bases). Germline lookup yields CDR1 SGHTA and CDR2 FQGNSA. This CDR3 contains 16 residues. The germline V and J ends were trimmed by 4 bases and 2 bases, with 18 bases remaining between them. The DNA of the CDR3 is TGTGCCAGCAGCTCCACGCGGGACGGCAAAACCTACGAGCAGTACTTC. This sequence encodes CASSSTRDGKTYEQYF.

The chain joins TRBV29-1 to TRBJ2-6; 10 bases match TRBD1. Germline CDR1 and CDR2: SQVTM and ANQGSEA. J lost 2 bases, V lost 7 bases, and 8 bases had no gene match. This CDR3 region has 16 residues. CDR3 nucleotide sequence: TGCAGCGCTGTGGGACAGGGGAGCGCTGGGGCCAACGTCCTGACTTTC. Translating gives CSAVGQGSAGANVLTF.